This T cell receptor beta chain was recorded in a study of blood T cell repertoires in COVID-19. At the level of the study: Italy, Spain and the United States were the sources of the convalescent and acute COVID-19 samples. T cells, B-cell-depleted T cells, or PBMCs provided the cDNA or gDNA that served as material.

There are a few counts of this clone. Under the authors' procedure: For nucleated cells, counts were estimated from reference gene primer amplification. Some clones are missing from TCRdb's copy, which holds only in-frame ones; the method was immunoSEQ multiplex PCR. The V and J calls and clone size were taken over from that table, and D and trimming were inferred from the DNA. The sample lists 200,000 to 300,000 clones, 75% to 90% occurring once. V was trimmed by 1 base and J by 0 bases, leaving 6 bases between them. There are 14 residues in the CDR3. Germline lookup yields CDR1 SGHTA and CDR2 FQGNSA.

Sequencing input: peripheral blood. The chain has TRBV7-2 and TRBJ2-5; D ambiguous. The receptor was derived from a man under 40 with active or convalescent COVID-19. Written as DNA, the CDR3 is TGTGCCAGCAGCTTAGTGTCTAACCAAGAGACCCAGTACTTC. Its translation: CASSLVSNQETQYF.